Shown below are 30 T cell receptor beta chains from a single sample sequenced in a study of beta chain features in type 1 diabetes. All of the isolated RNA was reverse transcribed, so expressed TCRB transcripts were sequenced. Clones were sequenced by immunoSEQ multiplex PCR, and TCRdb holds only the in-frame ones, with some missing. The data show about 930,000 clones, roughly a sixth seen once. Sequences were obtained from naive CD4+ T cells from blood. These receptors all come from a woman aged 18-30 years in good health.

About this clone: At one end the junction does not follow the germline gene, possibly because of a read error. This sequence joins TRBV19 and TRBJ1-2; TRBD1 agrees at 7 bases. Germline V gene sequence: CDR1 LNHDA, CDR2 SQIVND (reference sequence). CDR3 size: 14 residues. The CDR3 coding sequence is TGTGCCAGCAGTAGGACCGGGACAGCCTTTCGCTACACCTTC. Its protein product is CASSRTGTAFRYTF.

CDR3 DNA sequence: TGCAGCGGCGATGGGTTTAGTATCGATGAGCAGTTCTTC. Its protein product is CSGDGFSIDEQFF. This sequence joins TRBV29-1 and TRBJ2-1; D remains ambiguous. The CDR3 consists of 13 residues. Germline-derived CDR1 and CDR2 are SQVTM and ANQGSEA. Trimming pared 7 bases from V and 8 bases from J, leaving 18 bases between.

The chain has TRBV10-2 and TRBJ2-3; TRBD2 matches at 11 bases. J gave up 2 bases and V 8 bases, and 3 bases lay outside the gene matches. Germline CDR1 reads WSHSY; CDR2 reads SAAADI. The CDR3 is made up of 14 amino acids. CDR3 in DNA: TGCGCCAGCCTTAGCGGGAGGGACACAGATACGCAGTATTTT. Its translation is CASLSGRDTDTQYF.

The V call is TRBV4-3, the J call TRBJ2-3, with 9 positions matching TRBD1. CDR3 length: 14 residues. CDR1 is LGHNA and CDR2 is YSLEER in the germline V gene. Trimming removed 3 bases from V and 6 bases from J; junction bases left unmatched: 4. The DNA of the CDR3 is TGCGCCAGCAGCCAGACAGGGGGTGGGGATACGCAGTATTTT. Its translation: CASSQTGGGDTQYF.

This clone was picked up a small number of times. The chain carries TRBV28 and TRBJ2-7; 8 bases map to TRBD2. Per the germline V gene, CDR1 is MDHEN and CDR2 is SYDVKM. This CDR3 region has 15 residues. J gave up 4 bases and V 6 bases, and 11 bases lay outside the gene matches. CDR3 residues: CASSSPPAGVYEQYF. The CDR3 nucleotides read TGTGCCAGCAGCTCCCCCCCAGCGGGAGTATACGAGCAGTACTTC. Variable domain in full (rest from reference TRBV28 and TRBJ2-7): DVKVTQSSRYLVKRTGEKVFLECVQDMDHENMFWYRQDPGLGLRLIYFSYDVKMKEKGDIPEGYSVSREKKERFSLILESASTNQTSMYLCASSSPPAGVYEQYFGPGTRLTVT.

This rearrangement joins TRBV7-9 to TRBJ2-1; 8 bases fit TRBD2. V trimming: 7 bases; J trimming: 0 bases; junction bases outside the gene matches: 8. In germline, CDR1 is SEHNR, CDR2 FQNEAQ (reference sequence). This CDR3 contains 16 residues. The CDR3 DNA sequence: TGTGCCAGCACCCCCCCGGGAGGGTACTCCTACAATGAGCAGTTCTTC. It encodes CASTPPGGYSYNEQFF.

There are a few counts of this clone. The chain couples TRBV6-6 to TRBJ2-5; tentative D call: TRBD2 (6 bases). This CDR3 has 13 amino acids. The V gene lost 5 bases and the J gene lost 4 bases, with 11 bases spanning the gap. Germline V CDR1 and CDR2: MNHNY, SVGAGI (reference sequence). The CDR3 DNA is TGTGCCAGCAGTACGGACTATCGAGAGACCCAGTACTTC. This sequence encodes CASSTDYRETQYF.

The chain recombines TRBV10-3 with TRBJ1-5, with a tentative D call TRBD1 (6 bases). V was cut by 10 bases and J by 6 bases, with 19 bases left in between. Germline V gene data show CDR1 as ENHRY and CDR2 as SYGVKD. The CDR3 runs 14 residues. CDR3 loop: CASRPGQRSQPQHF. CDR3 nucleotides: TGTGCCAGCAGGCCGGGACAAAGATCTCAGCCCCAGCATTTT.

This clone came up a few times. The chain employs TRBV7-8 and TRBJ2-5; 11 bases fit TRBD1. The CDR3 is 13 amino acids. The J segment lost 8 bases and the V segment lost 4 bases, leaving 3 bases of the junction unmatched. In germline, CDR1 is SGHVS, CDR2 FQNEAQ. CDR3 amino acids: CASSSGTGGTQYF. The CDR3, as DNA: TGTGCCAGCAGCTCTGGGACAGGGGGTACCCAGTACTTC.

The table lists this clone with a few counts. The chain is built from TRBV27 and TRBJ2-7, with TRBD2 matching over 7 bases. Germline V CDR1 and CDR2: MNHEY, SMNVEV (reference sequence). The CDR3 has 13 amino acids. The V and J ends lost 6 bases and 5 bases, in that order; junction bases with no gene match: 7. CDR3 in amino acids: CASSGRFIHEQYF. CDR3 DNA sequence: TGTGCCAGCAGCGGGAGGTTTATCCACGAGCAGTACTTC.

At least ten counts were recorded for this clone. CDR3 nucleotides: TGTGCCAGCAGCTTATATAGCCCCGGGGCCAACGTCCTGACTTTC. As protein: CASSLYSPGANVLTF. The chain recombines TRBV14 with TRBJ2-6; D is ambiguous. The CDR3 is made up of 15 amino acids. Germline values: CDR1 SGHDN, CDR2 FVKESK. V lost 5 bases to trimming and J lost 4 bases, with 12 bases between them.

This clone was seen a few times. The chain has TRBV7-2 and TRBJ2-1, with 11 bases fitting TRBD2. This CDR3 region has 15 residues. Germline values: CDR1 SGHTA, CDR2 FQGNSA. The V segment lost 4 bases and the J segment 5 bases; nucleotides outside the gene matches: 4. The CDR3 sequence: CASSYRLAGNNEQFF. The CDR3 region has the DNA TGTGCCAGCAGCTATCGACTAGCGGGGAACAATGAGCAGTTCTTC.

This CDR3 is CASSQDLYTGELFF. Here the CDR3 DNA reads TGCGCCAGCAGCCAAGACCTATACACCGGGGAGCTGTTTTTT. The chain is built from TRBV4-3 and TRBJ2-2; D is unresolved. Germline CDR1 and CDR2: LGHNA and YSLEER. The V end was cut by 0 bases, the J end by 3 bases, with 5 bases between. This CDR3 has 14 amino acids.

CDR3 coding DNA: TGTGCCAGCAGTCCAGGACTAGCGGGAGAAGGGGTCACCTACAATGAGCAGTTCTTC. Residues: CASSPGLAGEGVTYNEQFF. This sequence joins TRBV27 and TRBJ2-1; 13 bases are a match to TRBD2. J gave up 2 bases and V 5 bases, and 12 bases lay outside the gene matches. Germline CDR1 and CDR2: MNHEY and SMNVEV (reference sequence). This CDR3 spans 19 amino acids.

CDR3: CASTPFWTGTNEQFF. The DNA for the CDR3 is TGTGCCAGCACCCCATTCTGGACAGGGACCAATGAGCAGTTCTTC. This chain links TRBV28 with TRBJ2-1; 8 nucleotides match TRBD1. J lost 6 bases, V lost 7 bases, and 11 bases had no gene match. Germline CDR1 and CDR2: MDHEN and SYDVKM. The CDR3 is 15 amino acids.

This clone turned up a few times. V and J are TRBV15 and TRBJ1-5, with 9 bases lining up with TRBD1. V lost 1 base to trimming and J lost 4 bases; unmatched junction nucleotides: 11. Germline V CDR1 and CDR2: LNHNV, YYDKDF (reference sequence). The CDR3 is 18 residues long. Here the CDR3 reads CATSRGHGTGNWNQPQHF. The CDR3 DNA reads TGTGCCACCAGCAGAGGCCACGGGACAGGGAATTGGAATCAGCCCCAGCATTTT.

The chain carries TRBV5-4 and TRBJ1-2; weak D call: TRBD1 (6 bases). This CDR3 has 13 amino acids. Trimming left V 4 bases short and J 3 bases short, with 10 bases between. Germline loops: CDR1 SGHNT, CDR2 YYREEE (reference sequence). CDR3 sequence (DNA): TGTGCCAGCAGCAGGACAGTGGACTATGGCTACACCTTC. Amino acids: CASSRTVDYGYTF.

This clone was observed a handful of times. The chain combines TRBV7-2 with TRBJ2-5, with 11 bases identical to TRBD2. CDR3 length: 16 residues. J lost 5 bases, V lost 1 base, and 6 bases had no gene match. Germline lookup yields CDR1 SGHTA and CDR2 FQGNSA. The CDR3 DNA reads as TGTGCCAGCAGCTTAGTCGTAGCGGGAGGGGAGGAGACCCAGTACTTC. It translates to CASSLVVAGGEETQYF.

The chain joins TRBV19 to TRBJ1-5; D not certain. This CDR3 comprises 15 residues. V lost 0 bases to trimming and J lost 5 bases, with 11 bases between them. Germline assignment: CDR1 LNHDA and CDR2 SQIVND (reference sequence). DNA for the CDR3: TGTGCCAGTAGTATAGATCCTCATCGCGATCAGCCCCAGCATTTT. It encodes CASSIDPHRDQPQHF.

The J gene is TRBJ1-5, the V gene TRBV7-9, with 11 positions matching TRBD1. Germline V gene lookup returns CDR1 SEHNR and CDR2 FQNEAQ (reference sequence). The length of the CDR3 is 18 residues. V gave up 5 bases and J gave up 0 bases; unmatched junction bases: 9. The CDR3 region is CASSPGQGASYSNQPQHF. The CDR3 nucleotides read TGTGCCAGCAGCCCAGGACAGGGGGCCTCATATAGCAATCAGCCCCAGCATTTT.

The rearrangement joins TRBV7-2 to TRBJ2-7; 9 bases are shared with TRBD1. This CDR3 spans 15 amino acids. In germline, CDR1 is SGHTA, CDR2 FQGNSA. J was trimmed by 3 bases and V by 2 bases; bases with no gene match: 5. CDR3 DNA: TGTGCCAGCAGCTTATCCGGGACAGGGAGCTACGAGCAGTACTTC. It specifies CASSLSGTGSYEQYF.

This clone was seen a few times. The chain joins TRBV27 to TRBJ2-5, with 7 bases that match TRBD1. CDR1 MNHEY and CDR2 SMNVEV come from the germline V gene (reference sequence). This CDR3 spans 16 amino acids. V lost 2 bases and J lost 5; bases outside the gene matches: 11. The CDR3 sequence is CASSLETGAPGETQYF. The CDR3 DNA follows: TGTGCCAGCAGTTTAGAAACAGGGGCTCCGGGTGAGACCCAGTACTTC.

The DNA of the CDR3 is TGTGCCAGCAGTAGATACACAGGGGGGTATGGCTACACCTTC. It is translated as CASSRYTGGYGYTF. The chain uses TRBV6-6 and TRBJ1-2, with TRBD1 matching 8 bases. Germline-derived CDR1 and CDR2 are MNHNY and SVGAGI (reference sequence). The CDR3 covers 14 residues. V was clipped by 5 bases and J by 5 bases; unmatched bases: 7.

This clone was picked up a small number of times. The genes are TRBV5-1 and TRBJ2-2; possibly TRBD2 for D (5 bases). The CDR3 covers 15 residues. V gave up 6 bases and J gave up 0 bases, with 12 bases separating them. The germline V gene encodes CDR1 SGHRS and CDR2 YFSETQ. The CDR3 reads CASKAEYTNTGELFF. For the CDR3, the DNA is TGCGCCAGCAAAGCGGAATATACGAACACCGGGGAGCTGTTTTTT.

In its sample, this clone was seen a few times. The rearrangement links TRBV6-6 to TRBJ2-7, with 11 positions matching TRBD2. Germline assignment: CDR1 MNHNY and CDR2 SVGAGI (reference sequence). V dropped 8 bases and J dropped 2; count of bases not matched to a gene: 5. The CDR3 totals 14 residues. DNA for the CDR3: TGTGCCAGCCTAGGGACTAGCGGACCCTACGAGCAGTACTTC. Translated, it gives CASLGTSGPYEQYF.

This rearrangement joins TRBV19 to TRBJ2-7, with 9 bases identical to TRBD1. The CDR3 loop spans 13 amino acids. Per germline, CDR1 LNHDA and CDR2 SQIVND (reference sequence). With V trimmed by 5 bases and J by 5 bases, 4 bases remained unmatched. The CDR3 region has the DNA TGTGCCAGTAGTGAACAGGGGGCTAACGAGCAGTACTTC. It specifies CASSEQGANEQYF.

The gene calls are TRBV11-2 and TRBJ2-1; D may be TRBD2 (6 bases). The CDR3 extends over 14 amino acids. The germline V gene has CDR1 SGHAT and CDR2 FQNNGV. V was trimmed by 3 bases and J by 5 bases, leaving 11 bases between them. The DNA of the CDR3 is TGTGCCAGCAGCTTTAGGGGACTTGACAATGAGCAGTTCTTC. Translated: CASSFRGLDNEQFF.

This chain uses TRBV7-2 with TRBJ2-1; TRBD1 matches 11 bases. V was clipped by 5 bases and J by 4 bases; unmatched bases: 13. This CDR3 contains 18 residues. The V gene's germline CDR1 is SGHTA and CDR2 FQGNSA. The CDR3 protein is CASSRNPGTGGGYNEQFF. As DNA, the CDR3 is TGTGCCAGCAGCCGCAATCCCGGGACAGGGGGTGGTTACAATGAGCAGTTCTTC.

The chain uses TRBV7-9 and TRBJ2-1, with a tentative D call TRBD2 (6 bases). The V and J ends lost 3 bases and 5 bases respectively, with 14 bases between them. The length of the CDR3 is 15 residues. Germline V gene data show CDR1 as SEHNR and CDR2 as FQNEAQ (reference sequence). In nucleotides, the CDR3 is TGTGCCAGCAGCTTTCCCCGGGCGGGAAACAATGAGCAGTTCTTC. Translated: CASSFPRAGNNEQFF.

The genes are TRBV11-2 and TRBJ2-1; TRBD1 matches at 8 bases. CDR3 length: 14 residues. Germline V CDR1 and CDR2: SGHAT, FQNNGV. J was trimmed by 5 bases and V by 5 bases; bases with no gene match: 5. The CDR3 loop reads CASSTRQGNNEQFF. CDR3 bases: TGTGCCAGCAGCACCCGACAGGGGAACAATGAGCAGTTCTTC.